This T cell receptor beta chain is from a study of T cells in narcolepsy. Across the study: Enrolled donors included narcolepsy type 1 or type 2 patients and healthy controls. Findings and limits, study-wide: Autoreactive clonotypes reportedly recurred in blood of same and different patients, not controls. Comparing one patient's CSF and blood CD4+ clonotypes highlighted HCRT- and TRIB2-specific autoreactive clonotypes. No autoreactive T cell clone sequences appeared in some memory CD4+ repertoires.

Profiled with immunoSEQ multiplex PCR; TCRdb holds only in-frame clones, not every one. The sample records about 15,000 clones, roughly 87% being singletons. As for this clone: What it recognizes is unknown.

The CDR3 sequence is 18 residues long. Germline V gene lookup returns CDR1 SGHTA and CDR2 FQGNSA. V shed 3 bases and J shed 5 bases, with 24 bases lying between them. This clonotype originated in a human donor in good health. V is TRBV7-2 and J is TRBJ2-3; possibly TRBD1 for D (5 bases). Input material: memory (CD45RA-) CD4+ T cells from blood. The CDR3 region is CASSFPRQERITGDTQYF. The CDR3 nucleotides read TGTGCCAGCAGCTTCCCCCGGCAGGAAAGGATTACAGGAGATACGCAGTATTTT. The variable domain in full, completed from reference TRBV7-2 and TRBJ2-3, reads GAGVSQSPSNKVTEKGKDVELRCDPISGHTALYWYRQSLGQGLEFLIYFQGNSAPDKSGLPSDRFSAERTGGSVSTLTIQRTQQEDSAVYLCASSFPRQERITGDTQYFGPGTRLTVL.